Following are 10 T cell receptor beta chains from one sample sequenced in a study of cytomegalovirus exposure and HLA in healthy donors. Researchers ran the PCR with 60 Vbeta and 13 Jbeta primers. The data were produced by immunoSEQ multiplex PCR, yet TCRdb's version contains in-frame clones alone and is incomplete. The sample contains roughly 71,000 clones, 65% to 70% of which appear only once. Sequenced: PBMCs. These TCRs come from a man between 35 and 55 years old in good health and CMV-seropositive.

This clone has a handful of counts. The CDR3 DNA reads TGTGCCAGCAGTTACTCGAACCGAAAGAGCACTGAAGCTTTCTTT. Translation gives CASSYSNRKSTEAFF. This rearrangement joins TRBV6-5 to TRBJ1-1; D uncertain. With 0 bases removed from V and 4 bases from J, the gap between germline ends came to 12 bases. The germline V gene has CDR1 MNHEY and CDR2 SVGAGI. The CDR3 sequence is 15 residues long.

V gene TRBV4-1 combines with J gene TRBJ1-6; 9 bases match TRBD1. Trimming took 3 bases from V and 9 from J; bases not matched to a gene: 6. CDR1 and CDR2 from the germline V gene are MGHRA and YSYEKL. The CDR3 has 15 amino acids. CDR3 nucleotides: TGCGCCAGCAGCCAGTTTACAGGGGGCACTTCACCCCTCCACTTT. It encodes CASSQFTGGTSPLHF.

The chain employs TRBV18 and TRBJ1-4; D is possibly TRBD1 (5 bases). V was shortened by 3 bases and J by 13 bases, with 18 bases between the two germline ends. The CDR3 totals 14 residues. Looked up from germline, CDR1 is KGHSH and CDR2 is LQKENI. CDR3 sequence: CASSPADRPERLFF. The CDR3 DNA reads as TGTGCCAGCTCACCCGCAGACAGACCCGAGAGACTGTTTTTT.

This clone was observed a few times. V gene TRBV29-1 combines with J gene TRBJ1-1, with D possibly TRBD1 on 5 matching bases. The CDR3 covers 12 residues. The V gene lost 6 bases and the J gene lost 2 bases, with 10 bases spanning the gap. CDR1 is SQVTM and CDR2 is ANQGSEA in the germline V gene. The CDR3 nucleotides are TGCAGCGTCACGCAGGGAAACACTGAAGCTTTCTTT. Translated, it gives CSVTQGNTEAFF.

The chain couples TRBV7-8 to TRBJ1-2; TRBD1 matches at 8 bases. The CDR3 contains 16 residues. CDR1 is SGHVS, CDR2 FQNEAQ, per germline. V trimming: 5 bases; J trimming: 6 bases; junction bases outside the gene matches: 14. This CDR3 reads CASSTFSGQGTHGYTF. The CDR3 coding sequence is TGTGCCAGCAGCACATTCTCCGGACAGGGCACGCATGGCTACACCTTC.

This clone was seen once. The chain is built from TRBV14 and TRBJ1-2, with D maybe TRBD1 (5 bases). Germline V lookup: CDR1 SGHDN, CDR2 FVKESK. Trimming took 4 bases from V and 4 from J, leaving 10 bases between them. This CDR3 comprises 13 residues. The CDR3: CASSPQGFYGYTF. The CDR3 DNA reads TGTGCCAGCAGCCCGCAGGGATTCTATGGCTACACCTTC.

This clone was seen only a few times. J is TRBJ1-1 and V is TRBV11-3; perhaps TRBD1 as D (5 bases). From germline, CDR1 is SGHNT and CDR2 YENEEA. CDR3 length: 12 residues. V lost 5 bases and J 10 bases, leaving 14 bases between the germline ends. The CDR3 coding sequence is TGTGCCAGCAGCCCGAACTCTAGGGGAGCTTTCTTT. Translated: CASSPNSRGAFF.

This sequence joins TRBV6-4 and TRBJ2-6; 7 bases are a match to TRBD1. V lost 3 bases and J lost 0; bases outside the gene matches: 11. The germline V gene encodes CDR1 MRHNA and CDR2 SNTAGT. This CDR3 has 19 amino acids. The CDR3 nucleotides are TGTGCCAGCAGTGAATTCAACAGGGGCACTTACTCTGGGGCCAACGTCCTGACTTTC. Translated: CASSEFNRGTYSGANVLTF.

CDR3 DNA: TGTGCCAGCAGCGTAGGGCTAGCGATATCGGAGACCCAGTACTTC. Protein product: CASSVGLAISETQYF. This chain uses TRBV9 with TRBJ2-5; a weak D match, TRBD2 (6 bases). Deletions cut 0 bases from V and 5 bases from J, with 14 bases between. The length of the CDR3 is 15 residues. Germline V gene lookup returns CDR1 SGDLS and CDR2 YYNGEE. Filled out from reference TRBV9 and TRBJ2-5, the complete variable domain reads DSGVTQTPKHLITATGQRVTLRCSPRSGDLSVYWYQQSLDQGLQFLIQYYNGEERAKGNILERFSAQQFPDLHSELNLSSLELGDSALYFCASSVGLAISETQYFGPGTRLLVL.

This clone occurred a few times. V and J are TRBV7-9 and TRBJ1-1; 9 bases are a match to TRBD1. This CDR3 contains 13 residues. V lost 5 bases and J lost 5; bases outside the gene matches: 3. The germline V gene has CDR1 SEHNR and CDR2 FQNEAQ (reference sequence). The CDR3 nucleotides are TGTGCCAGCAGCCGGGGGACAGGGACTGAAGCTTTCTTT. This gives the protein CASSRGTGTEAFF.